Below, 14 T cell receptor beta chains from the same sample are listed, as sequenced in a study of radiation and T cells in renal cell carcinoma. Stated treatment: treatment-naive control, cytoreductive nephrectomy. Clones were read by immunoSEQ multiplex PCR, and TCRdb kept only the in-frame ones, dropping some. The top ten hold roughly 21% of the sample, which has approximately 21,000 clones, around half seen once. This specimen consisted of tumor tissue, obtained from a patient whose treatment was nephrectomy without radiotherapy. The receptor source for this set is a human donor with renal cell carcinoma.

This chain joins TRBV2 and TRBJ1-1; the D is unclear. Trimming left V 7 bases short and J 4 bases short, with 7 bases between. CDR3 length: 11 amino acids. In germline, CDR1 is SNHLY, CDR2 FYNNEI. CDR3 DNA sequence: TGTGCCAGCACAAAGGGCACTGAAGCTTTCTTT. Translation gives CASTKGTEAFF.

This sequence joins TRBV4-3 and TRBJ2-3; 9 bases map to TRBD1. Germline CDR1 LGHNA, CDR2 YSLEER. J lost 4 bases, V lost 0 bases, and 5 bases had no gene match. The CDR3 runs 16 residues. The CDR3 nucleotides read TGCGCCAGCAGCCAAGATTGGGGACAGGGTGCAGATACGCAGTATTTT. Its protein product is CASSQDWGQGADTQYF.

The chain combines TRBV28 with TRBJ1-2, with D maybe TRBD1 (6 bases). Trimming cost V 1 base and J 8 bases, with 23 bases left between them. The CDR3 is 17 amino acids. Germline lookup yields CDR1 MDHEN and CDR2 SYDVKM. The CDR3 DNA sequence: TGTGCCAGCAGTTTATTCAATGTAGGACAGTCCCTGAGGGGCTACACCTTC. Encoded protein: CASSLFNVGQSLRGYTF.

This chain connects TRBV5-1 to TRBJ2-7; possibly TRBD1 or TRBD2 for D (5 bases each). The CDR3 runs 15 residues. Germline loops: CDR1 SGHRS, CDR2 YFSETQ. V gave up 5 bases and J gave up 2 bases, with 17 bases separating them. The CDR3, as DNA: TGCGCCAGCAGTCCGGAGTGGGGGTCTACCTACGAGCAGTACTTC. Translation gives CASSPEWGSTYEQYF.

This sequence joins TRBV5-1 and TRBJ2-3, with D unresolved. The V gene's germline CDR1 is SGHRS and CDR2 YFSETQ. The CDR3 loop spans 14 amino acids. Trimming removed 0 bases at V and 2 bases at J, with 7 bases between. CDR3 in amino acids: CASSLEQPTDTQYF. The CDR3 DNA follows: TGCGCCAGCAGCTTGGAGCAGCCCACAGATACGCAGTATTTT.

The chain joins TRBV4-3 to TRBJ2-1, with D possibly TRBD1 on 5 matching bases. V was clipped by 2 bases and J by 9 bases, with 23 bases between them. CDR1 and CDR2 from the germline V gene are LGHNA and YSLEER. This CDR3 has 17 residues. The CDR3, as DNA: TGCGCCAGCAGCCAACTCCATCGGACATGGAAGTCTACTGAGCAGTTCTTC. Protein product: CASSQLHRTWKSTEQFF.

The chain combines TRBV27 with TRBJ2-5; 8 bases are a match to TRBD1. With V trimmed by 6 bases and J by 5 bases, 2 bases remained unmatched. CDR3 length: 12 residues. The germline gives CDR1 MNHEY, CDR2 SMNVEV (reference sequence). The CDR3: CASRTGVETQYF. In DNA form, the CDR3 reads TGTGCCAGCAGGACAGGGGTCGAGACCCAGTACTTC.

As concerns this clone: At one boundary the junction diverges from the germline segment, which might be a read error. This chain connects TRBV7-2 to TRBJ1-4, with D possibly TRBD1 on 5 matching bases. CDR1 and CDR2 (germline): SGHTA, FQGNSA. This CDR3 spans 13 amino acids. CDR3 DNA: TGTGCCAGCAGCCCCCAGCTCGGACACGGGGTGGTTTTT. It is translated as CASSPQLGHGVVF.

This clone was counted between two and nine times. V and J are TRBV5-6 and TRBJ2-1; no clear D. CDR1 and CDR2 (germline): SGHDT, YYEEEE. Trimming stripped 6 bases from V and 7 bases from J, with 11 bases between. The CDR3 runs 12 residues. CDR3 sequence (DNA): TGTGCCAGCAACCGTAGACCGAATGAGCAGTTCTTC. Translating gives CASNRRPNEQFF.

This clone was observed a few times. This rearrangement joins TRBV2 to TRBJ1-5; D perhaps matches TRBD1 (6 bases). Between the trimmed V and J ends, which lost 7 bases and 0 bases, there was a span of 7 bases. CDR3 length: 13 amino acids. Germline-derived CDR1 and CDR2 are SNHLY and FYNNEI. The CDR3 DNA is TGTGCCAGCACAGGGGATAGCAATCAGCCCCAGCATTTT. Translated, it gives CASTGDSNQPQHF. Based on the CDR3 plus reference TRBV2 and TRBJ1-5, the full variable domain is EPEVTQTPSHQVTQMGQEVILRCVPISNHLYFYWYRQILGQKVEFLVSFYNNEISEKSEIFDDQFSVERPDGSNFTLKIRSTKLEDSAMYFCASTGDSNQPQHFGDGTRLSIL.

This clone was seen a handful of times. The chain carries TRBV7-2 and TRBJ2-4, with D possibly matching TRBD1 (6 bases). V dropped 5 bases and J dropped 4 bases, with 9 bases sitting between them. The germline V gene has CDR1 SGHTA and CDR2 FQGNSA. CDR3 length: 13 residues. The CDR3 DNA reads TGTGCCAGCAGCCTAGACAGGAAAAACATTCAGTACTTC. As protein: CASSLDRKNIQYF. Combining the CDR3 with reference TRBV7-2 and TRBJ2-4 gives the whole variable domain GAGVSQSPSNKVTEKGKDVELRCDPISGHTALYWYRQSLGQGLEFLIYFQGNSAPDKSGLPSDRFSAERTGGSVSTLTIQRTQQEDSAVYLCASSLDRKNIQYFGAGTRLSVL.

The table lists this clone with a few counts. This rearrangement joins TRBV7-9 to TRBJ1-1; D unresolved. The CDR3 spans 14 residues. Per germline, CDR1 SEHNR and CDR2 FQNEAQ (reference sequence). V was shortened by 7 bases and J by 6 bases, with 18 bases between the two germline ends. The CDR3 loop is CASTPPVGLAEAFF. For the CDR3, the DNA is TGTGCCAGCACCCCACCTGTGGGCTTGGCTGAAGCTTTCTTT.

This chain connects TRBV13 to TRBJ2-6; possible D gene TRBD1, 5 bases. Trimming left V 5 bases short and J 0 bases short, with 17 bases between. CDR3 length: 18 amino acids. Germline values: CDR1 PRHDT, CDR2 FYEKMQ (reference sequence). The DNA of the CDR3 is TGTGCCAGCAGCCCCCCTTGGGCAGGGCTCTCTGGGGCCAACGTCCTGACTTTC. It encodes CASSPPWAGLSGANVLTF.

V is TRBV9 and J is TRBJ2-2; no firm D call. The CDR3 covers 15 residues. Germline V gene lookup returns CDR1 SGDLS and CDR2 YYNGEE. V lost 4 bases and J 8 bases, leaving 18 bases between the germline ends. The DNA of the CDR3 is TGTGCCAGCAGCCCCCATTTATCAGGTCAAGGGGAGCTGTTTTTT. It codes for CASSPHLSGQGELFF.